A single sample gave rise to the 8 T cell receptor beta chains below, sequenced in a study of OX40 agonist ivuxolimab in advanced cancers. Assay: immunoSEQ multiplex PCR; the TCRdb copy retains only in-frame clones and omits some. This repertoire shows fewer than 70,000 clones, about 90% found once; its top ten account for 13% to 15%. The material sequenced was CD4+ or CD8+ T cells sorted from blood, taken in a trial of the OX40 agonist ivuxolimab. The receptors derive from an adult with an advanced solid tumor such as melanoma, head and neck, liver or kidney cancer.

This clone was recorded once. This rearrangement joins TRBV10-3 to TRBJ1-2; D might be TRBD1 (6 bases). Trimming pared 6 bases from V and 6 bases from J, leaving 8 bases between. Germline CDR1 is ENHRY and CDR2 is SYGVKD. This CDR3 region has 11 residues. The CDR3 loop is CAISPGDGYTF. CDR3 DNA sequence: TGTGCCATCAGCCCAGGGGATGGCTACACCTTC.

The V and J genes are TRBV5-1 and TRBJ1-4; TRBD1 is a possible D gene (5 bases). The CDR3 contains 15 residues. CDR1 is SGHRS, CDR2 YFSETQ, per germline. V was shortened by 4 bases and J by 0 bases, with 10 bases between the two germline ends. CDR3 residues: CASSVGRATNEKLFF. The CDR3, as DNA: TGCGCCAGCAGCGTGGGACGTGCAACTAATGAAAAACTGTTTTTT.

CDR3 nucleotide sequence: TGTGCCAGTAGTACCCCACTAGCGGGAGACGGTTACGAGCAGTACTTC. Encoded protein: CASSTPLAGDGYEQYF. The rearrangement uses TRBV19 and TRBJ2-7; 11 positions match TRBD2. CDR1 and CDR2 (germline): LNHDA, SQIVND (reference sequence). CDR3 size: 16 residues. J gave up 4 bases and V 4 bases, and 9 bases lay outside the gene matches.

The V gene is TRBV28, the J gene TRBJ2-1; maybe TRBD1 (6 bases). Germline CDR1 reads MDHEN; CDR2 reads SYDVKM. Trimming cost V 5 bases and J 0 bases, with 14 bases left between them. The CDR3 extends over 16 amino acids. The CDR3 DNA reads TGTGCCAGCAGTGAGACAGGCTCGGACTCCTACAATGAGCAGTTCTTC. Protein sequence: CASSETGSDSYNEQFF.

CDR3 amino acids: CASSQEEGPGLPSYEQYF. As DNA, the CDR3 is TGCGCCAGCAGCCAGGAGGAGGGTCCGGGACTTCCCTCCTACGAGCAGTACTTC. The chain is built from TRBV4-3 and TRBJ2-7, with D perhaps matching TRBD2 (6 bases). CDR3 size: 18 residues. Trimming pared 3 bases from V and 0 bases from J, leaving 21 bases between. Germline loops: CDR1 LGHNA, CDR2 YSLEER.

V usage is TRBV19 and J usage is TRBJ2-1, with 8 bases that match TRBD2. Per the germline V gene, CDR1 is LNHDA and CDR2 is SQIVND (reference sequence). V lost 9 bases and J lost 2; bases outside the gene matches: 6. This CDR3 is 14 amino acids long. The CDR3 DNA follows: TGTGCCAGCGTCGAGCGGGGGCCCTACAATGAGCAGTTCTTC. Its translation: CASVERGPYNEQFF. Combining the CDR3 with reference TRBV19 and TRBJ2-1 gives the whole variable domain DGGITQSPKYLFRKEGQNVTLSCEQNLNHDAMYWYRQDPGQGLRLIYYSQIVNDFQKGDIAEGYSVSREKKESFPLTVTSAQKNPTAFYLCASVERGPYNEQFFGPGTRLTVL.

The J gene is TRBJ2-3, the V gene TRBV28, with D perhaps matching TRBD2 (5 bases). Germline CDR1 reads MDHEN; CDR2 reads SYDVKM. The CDR3 length is 14 residues. The V end lost 1 base, the J end lost 3 bases, and 8 bases lay between the germline ends. CDR3 protein: CASSLSSGTDTQYF. CDR3 nucleotide sequence: TGTGCCAGCAGTTTATCGTCGGGAACAGATACGCAGTATTTT.

This chain joins TRBV28 and TRBJ1-1; 7 nucleotides align to TRBD1. Losses at the gene ends were 3 bases for V and 9 bases for J; bases not matched to a gene: 16. The CDR3 contains 16 residues. From germline, CDR1 is MDHEN and CDR2 SYDVKM. CDR3 region: CASSFRPPGQQLKAFF. The CDR3 DNA reads TGTGCCAGCAGTTTCCGCCCCCCGGGACAGCAGTTAAAAGCTTTCTTT.